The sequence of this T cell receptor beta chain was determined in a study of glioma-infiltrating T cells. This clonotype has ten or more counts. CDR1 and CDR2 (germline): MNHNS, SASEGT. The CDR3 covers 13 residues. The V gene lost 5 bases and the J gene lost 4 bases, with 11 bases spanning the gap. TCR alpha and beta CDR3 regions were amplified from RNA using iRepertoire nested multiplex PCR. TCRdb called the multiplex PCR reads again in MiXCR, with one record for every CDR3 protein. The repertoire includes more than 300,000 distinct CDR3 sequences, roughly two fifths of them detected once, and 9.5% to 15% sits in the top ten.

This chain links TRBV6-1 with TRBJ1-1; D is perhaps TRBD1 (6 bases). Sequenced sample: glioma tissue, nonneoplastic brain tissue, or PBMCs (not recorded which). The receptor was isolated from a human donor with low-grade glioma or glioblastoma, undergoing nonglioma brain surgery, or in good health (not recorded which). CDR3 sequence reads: CASSYSGATEAFF. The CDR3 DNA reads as TGTGCCAGCAGTTATTCAGGGGCCACTGAAGCTTTCTTT.